What follows are 14 T cell receptor beta chains derived from one specimen sequenced in a study of vaccination effects on CD4 cells after COVID-19 (dated by TCRdb to between 2021 and 2024). What these receptors recognize is not known. To identify antigen-specific CD4+ T cell clonotypes by their expansion, the ViraFEST assay first stimulated PBMC with viral peptide pools and then applied TCR sequencing. After around 10 days of culture, CD4+ T cells were isolated with the EasySep CD4+ T cell isolation kit. Negative nucleocapsid antibody results before and after vaccination confirmed that the healthy vaccine recipients had no prior SARS-CoV-2 infection. Receptor amplification or capture employed the immunoSEQ multiplex PCR assay. TCRdb's version of the immuneACCESS table is confined to in-frame rearrangements and falls short of the full clone set. An unresolved V gene accounts for under half of the shortfall where checked; the remainder is of unknown origin. The sample profile shows tens of thousands of clones; around 67% of them were found once. More than 20% of the sample comes from the top ten.

Source: CD4+ T cells from PBMCs cultured with SARS-CoV-2 spike peptides, taken before COVID-19 vaccination. Explained via the paper, the cell subset or site label denotes: SARS-CoV-2 spike overlapping peptide pool stimulation. The receptors shown here come from a human donor who received a COVID-19 vaccine.

The J gene is TRBJ2-5, the V gene TRBV19; 9 positions agree with TRBD2. V dropped 9 bases and J dropped 2; count of bases not matched to a gene: 10. Germline assignment: CDR1 LNHDA and CDR2 SQIVND (reference sequence). The CDR3 is made up of 15 amino acids. The CDR3 here is CASRRTSVSQETQYF. CDR3 bases: TGTGCCAGCCGACGGACTAGCGTGAGTCAAGAGACCCAGTACTTC.

The CDR3 DNA reads TGTGCCAGCAGTTTAATTGGGGGGGGCGGGAGGGCACCCTACGAGCAGTACTTC. It is translated as CASSLIGGGGRAPYEQYF. V is TRBV28 and J is TRBJ2-7, with TRBD2 matching 9 bases. This CDR3 has 18 amino acids. V lost 2 bases, J lost 2 bases, and 13 bases stayed unmatched. CDR1 MDHEN and CDR2 SYDVKM come from the germline V gene.

The rearrangement uses TRBV13 and TRBJ1-1; D is uncertain. V lost 0 bases to trimming and J lost 12 bases, with 14 bases between them. CDR1 PRHDT and CDR2 FYEKMQ come from the germline V gene (reference sequence). There are 13 residues in the CDR3. The CDR3 reads CASSLGLRVSTFF. As DNA, the CDR3 is TGTGCCAGCAGCTTAGGCCTCCGGGTCTCGACTTTCTTT.

V gene TRBV7-9 combines with J gene TRBJ1-1; possibly TRBD1 for D (5 bases). This CDR3 spans 16 amino acids. CDR1 SEHNR and CDR2 FQNEAQ come from the germline V gene (reference sequence). Trimming shortened V by 6 bases and J by 2 bases, and 19 bases separated the two germline ends. The CDR3 here is CASSWWGSLPNTEAFF. CDR3 sequence (DNA): TGTGCCAGCAGTTGGTGGGGGTCGCTCCCCAACACTGAAGCTTTCTTT.

This clone came up once. The chain combines TRBV30 with TRBJ2-7; 8 positions agree with TRBD2. This CDR3 comprises 14 residues. Germline CDR1 reads GTSNPN; CDR2 reads SVGIG (reference sequence). Trimming at V came to 3 bases and at J to 2 bases, leaving 6 bases not matched to a gene. Here the CDR3 DNA reads TGTGCCTGGAGCCCACTAGCGGCGCCCTACGAGCAGTACTTC. Translated: CAWSPLAAPYEQYF. The full variable domain, completed using reference TRBV30 and TRBJ2-7, is SQTIHQWPATLVQPVGSPLSLECTVEGTSNPNLYWYRQAAGRGLQLLFYSVGIGQISSEVPQNLSASRPQDRQFILSSKKLLLSDSGFYLCAWSPLAAPYEQYFGPGTRLTVT.

CDR3 in amino acids: CASSYSGSGGEYEQYF. CDR3 coding DNA: TGTGCCAGCAGTTACTCGGGTAGCGGGGGTGAATACGAGCAGTACTTC. V usage is TRBV6-5 and J usage is TRBJ2-7; 9 bases map to TRBD2. In germline, CDR1 is MNHEY, CDR2 SVGAGI. Germline trimming cut 0 bases from V and 4 bases from J; bases unmatched to any gene: 7. The CDR3 sequence is 16 residues long.

V usage is TRBV6-5 and J usage is TRBJ1-1, with 7 positions matching TRBD1. The CDR3 covers 14 residues. CDR1 and CDR2 from the germline V gene are MNHEY and SVGAGI. The V gene end was trimmed by 6 bases and the J gene end by 4 bases; junction bases not matched to a gene: 8. CDR3 sequence: CASRAKGASTEAFF. The CDR3 DNA reads TGTGCCAGCAGGGCTAAGGGGGCTAGCACTGAAGCTTTCTTT.

V and J are TRBV30 and TRBJ1-2; 9 nucleotides align to TRBD1. Germline V CDR1 and CDR2: GTSNPN, SVGIG (reference sequence). This CDR3 contains 13 residues. V dropped 0 bases and J dropped 5; count of bases not matched to a gene: 1. In DNA, the CDR3 is TGTGCCTGGAGTGTACAGGGGGCGTATGGCTACACCTTC. Translated, it gives CAWSVQGAYGYTF. Complete variable domain (other parts from reference TRBV30 and TRBJ1-2): SQTIHQWPATLVQPVGSPLSLECTVEGTSNPNLYWYRQAAGRGLQLLFYSVGIGQISSEVPQNLSASRPQDRQFILSSKKLLLSDSGFYLCAWSVQGAYGYTFGSGTRLTVV.

This clone was seen a handful of times. The V call is TRBV9, the J call TRBJ1-3; D remains unclear. The CDR3 consists of 14 residues. Germline values: CDR1 SGDLS, CDR2 YYNGEE. V was pared by 2 bases and J by 1 base, with 7 bases between. CDR3 nucleotides: TGTGCCAGCAGCGTGAGGAGATCTGGAAACACCATATATTTT. This translates into CASSVRRSGNTIYF.

The chain is built from TRBV28 and TRBJ1-2; D not certain. The germline gives CDR1 MDHEN, CDR2 SYDVKM. The ends were cut back, 6 bases at V and 0 bases at J, with 5 bases in the middle. The CDR3 covers 12 residues. CDR3 sequence reads: CASRRANYGYTF. The CDR3 coding sequence is TGTGCCAGCAGGAGGGCTAACTATGGCTACACCTTC.

The V gene is TRBV3-1 (or the pseudogene TRBV3-2), the J gene TRBJ1-1; D unclear. The V gene lost 0 bases and the J gene lost 2 bases, with 10 bases spanning the gap. Germline CDR1 reads LGHDT; CDR2 reads YNNKEL (reference sequence). This CDR3 has 15 amino acids. The CDR3 sequence is CASSQDRTANTEAFF. In DNA form, the CDR3 reads TGTGCCAGCAGCCAAGATCGAACGGCCAACACTGAAGCTTTCTTT.

The V and J genes are TRBV3-1 (or the pseudogene TRBV3-2) and TRBJ1-1; a possible D gene is TRBD1 (6 bases). CDR1 and CDR2 from the germline V gene are LGHDT and YNNKEL (reference sequence). The germline V and J ends were trimmed by 4 bases and 5 bases, with 14 bases remaining between them. The CDR3 has 14 residues. The CDR3 reads CASSPGGGGTEAFF. CDR3 bases: TGTGCCAGCAGCCCCGGAGGGGGAGGTACTGAAGCTTTCTTT.

V usage is TRBV5-1 and J usage is TRBJ1-1; 7 bases map to TRBD1. CDR3 length: 15 amino acids. The ends lost 4 bases at V and 1 base at J; junction bases unmatched: 7. Germline V gives CDR1 SGHRS, CDR2 YFSETQ. The CDR3, as DNA: TGCGCCAGCAGCCCGGGCGACAGGGCGAACACTGAAGCTTTCTTT. Protein: CASSPGDRANTEAFF.

The V and J genes are TRBV5-1 and TRBJ1-4; D remains ambiguous. Germline lookup yields CDR1 SGHRS and CDR2 YFSETQ. V gave up 0 bases and J gave up 0 bases, with 9 bases separating them. The CDR3 runs 16 residues. CDR3: CASSLVTVATNEKLFF. The CDR3 bases are TGCGCCAGCAGCTTGGTAACAGTTGCAACTAATGAAAAACTGTTTTTT.